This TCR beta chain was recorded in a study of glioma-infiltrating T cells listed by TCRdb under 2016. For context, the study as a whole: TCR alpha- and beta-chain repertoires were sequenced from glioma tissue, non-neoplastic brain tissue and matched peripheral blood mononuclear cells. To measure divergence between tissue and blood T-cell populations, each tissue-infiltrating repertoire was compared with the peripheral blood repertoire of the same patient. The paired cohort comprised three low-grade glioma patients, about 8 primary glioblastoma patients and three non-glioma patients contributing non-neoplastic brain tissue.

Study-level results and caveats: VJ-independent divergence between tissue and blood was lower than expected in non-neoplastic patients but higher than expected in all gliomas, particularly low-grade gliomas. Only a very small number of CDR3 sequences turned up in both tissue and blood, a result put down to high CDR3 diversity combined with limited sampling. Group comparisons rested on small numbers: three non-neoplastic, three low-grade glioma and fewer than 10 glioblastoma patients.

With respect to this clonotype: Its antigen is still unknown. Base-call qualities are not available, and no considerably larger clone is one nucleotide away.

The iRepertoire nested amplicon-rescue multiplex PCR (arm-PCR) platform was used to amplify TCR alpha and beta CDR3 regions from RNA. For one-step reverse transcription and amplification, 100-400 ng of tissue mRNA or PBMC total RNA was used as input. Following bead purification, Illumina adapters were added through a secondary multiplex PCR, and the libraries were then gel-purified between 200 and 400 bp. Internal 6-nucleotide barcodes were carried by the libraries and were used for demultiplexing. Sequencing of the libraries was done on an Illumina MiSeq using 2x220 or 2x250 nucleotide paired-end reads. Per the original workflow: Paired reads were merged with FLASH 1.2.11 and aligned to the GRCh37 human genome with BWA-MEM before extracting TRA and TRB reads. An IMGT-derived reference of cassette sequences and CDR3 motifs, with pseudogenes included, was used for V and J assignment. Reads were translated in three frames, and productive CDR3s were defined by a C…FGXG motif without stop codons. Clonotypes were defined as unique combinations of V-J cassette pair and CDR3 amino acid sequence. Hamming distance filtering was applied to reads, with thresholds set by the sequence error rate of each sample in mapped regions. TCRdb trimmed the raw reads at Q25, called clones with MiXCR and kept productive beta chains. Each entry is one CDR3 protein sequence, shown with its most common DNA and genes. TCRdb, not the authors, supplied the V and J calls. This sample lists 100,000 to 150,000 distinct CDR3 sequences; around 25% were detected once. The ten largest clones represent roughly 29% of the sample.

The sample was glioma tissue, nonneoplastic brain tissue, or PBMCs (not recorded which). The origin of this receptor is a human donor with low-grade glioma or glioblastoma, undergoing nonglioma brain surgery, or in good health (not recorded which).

The CDR3 protein sequence reads: CASSPRGDQPQHF. DNA sequence: TGTGCCAGCAGCCCGAGGGGGGATCAGCCCCAGCATTTT. In this chain, TRBV7-2 is recombined with TRBJ1-5; perhaps TRBD1 is the D gene, with 6 bases matching. V sheds 5 bases and J sheds 5 bases, leaving 10 bases between their ends. The CDR3, from cysteine to phenylalanine, totals 13 residues. Only the CDR3 DNA is retained, 39 bases long and in frame from the first base. The germline V gene gives CDR1 as SGHTA and CDR2 as FQGNSA.